The 19 T cell receptor beta chains listed next were all sequenced from one sample in a study of cytomegalovirus exposure and HLA in healthy donors. The PCR was carried out with 60 Vbeta primers and 13 Jbeta primers. Repertoires were generated with immunoSEQ multiplex PCR, while TCRdb's copy carries only in-frame clones and drops some. Altogether some 150,000 clones are present, 65% to 85% being singletons, with the ten largest covering around 7%. The sequencing input was PBMCs. The source of these receptors is a woman aged 40 to 50 in good health and CMV-seropositive.

The chain employs TRBV2 and TRBJ1-5; TRBD1 is a possible D gene (6 bases). The CDR3 extends over 13 amino acids. The germline V gene has CDR1 SNHLY and CDR2 FYNNEI. The V end was cut by 6 bases, the J end by 4 bases, with 10 bases between. The CDR3 DNA follows: TGTGCCAGCAGCCTAGACAGGAATCAGCCCCAGCATTTT. Its translation: CASSLDRNQPQHF.

The chain employs TRBV29-1 and TRBJ1-1; 9 bases map to TRBD1. CDR1 and CDR2 (germline): SQVTM, ANQGSEA. The length of the CDR3 is 14 residues. The ends lost 8 bases at V and 5 bases at J; junction bases unmatched: 12. CDR3 in DNA: TGCAGCACGTCGACAGGGGGGTTTGTTACTGAAGCTTTCTTT. It specifies CSTSTGGFVTEAFF.

The chain uses TRBV5-1 and TRBJ2-7, with 8 bases fitting TRBD1. With V trimmed by 6 bases and J by 2 bases, 13 bases remained unmatched. CDR3 size: 16 residues. Looked up from germline, CDR1 is SGHRS and CDR2 is YFSETQ. The CDR3 loop is CASTPLATGAAYEQYF. CDR3 sequence (DNA): TGCGCCAGCACACCCCTGGCGACAGGGGCCGCCTACGAGCAGTACTTC.

The rearrangement uses TRBV30 and TRBJ1-1; D is undetermined. The V gene lost 5 bases and the J gene lost 1 base, with 11 bases spanning the gap. This CDR3 is 13 amino acids long. Germline CDR1 reads GTSNPN; CDR2 reads SVGIG (reference sequence). Here the CDR3 reads CAWAARENTEAFF. The CDR3 DNA reads TGTGCCTGGGCTGCGAGGGAGAACACTGAAGCTTTCTTT. The variable domain in full, completed from reference TRBV30 and TRBJ1-1, reads SQTIHQWPATLVQPVGSPLSLECTVEGTSNPNLYWYRQAAGRGLQLLFYSVGIGQISSEVPQNLSASRPQDRQFILSSKKLLLSDSGFYLCAWAARENTEAFFGQGTRLTVV.

The rearrangement uses TRBV10-3 and TRBJ2-3; a weak D match, TRBD2 (6 bases). This CDR3 has 13 residues. Between the trimmed V and J ends, which lost 6 bases and 2 bases, there was a span of 9 bases. Germline CDR1 is ENHRY and CDR2 is SYGVKD. CDR3 sequence (DNA): TGTGCCATCAGACGGGACTCCACAGATACGCAGTATTTT. It codes for CAIRRDSTDTQYF.

The rearrangement joins TRBV30 to TRBJ1-2, with 10 positions matching TRBD1. Germline V CDR1 and CDR2: GTSNPN, SVGIG (reference sequence). The CDR3 runs to 14 residues. Germline trimming cut 2 bases from V and 6 bases from J; bases unmatched to any gene: 6. In nucleotides, the CDR3 is TGTGCCTGGAGTTTTGGACAGGGGGGTGATGGCTACACCTTC. This gives the protein CAWSFGQGGDGYTF. The whole variable domain, remainder taken from reference TRBV30 and TRBJ1-2, is SQTIHQWPATLVQPVGSPLSLECTVEGTSNPNLYWYRQAAGRGLQLLFYSVGIGQISSEVPQNLSASRPQDRQFILSSKKLLLSDSGFYLCAWSFGQGGDGYTFGSGTRLTVV.

V is TRBV4-1 and J is TRBJ2-3; D possibly corresponds to TRBD2 (6 bases). The germline V gene has CDR1 MGHRA and CDR2 YSYEKL. The CDR3 sequence is 16 residues long. V lost 0 bases and J 1 base, leaving 11 bases between the germline ends. This CDR3 is CASSQDLVAGTDTQYF. CDR3 DNA sequence: TGCGCCAGCAGCCAAGATCTCGTAGCGGGCACAGATACGCAGTATTTT.

This clone was detected once. The CDR3 loop reads CASSTPSGVEQYF. DNA of the CDR3: TGTGCCAGCAGCACCCCAAGCGGGGTCGAGCAGTACTTC. The chain employs TRBV7-2 and TRBJ2-7, with 7 nucleotides matching TRBD2. The CDR3 loop spans 13 amino acids. In germline, CDR1 is SGHTA, CDR2 FQGNSA. V dropped 5 bases and J dropped 6; count of bases not matched to a gene: 7.

The V call is TRBV6-1, the J call TRBJ2-1, with 9 bases lining up with TRBD2. This CDR3 has 15 residues. CDR1 and CDR2 from the germline V gene are MNHNS and SASEGT. The J segment lost 7 bases and the V segment lost 0 bases, leaving 4 bases of the junction unmatched. This CDR3 reads CASSEARGGGNEQFF. The CDR3 bases are TGTGCCAGCAGTGAAGCGCGGGGGGGCGGGAATGAGCAGTTCTTC.

The chain carries TRBV19 and TRBJ1-4, with D unresolved. This CDR3 has 11 amino acids. V gave up 3 bases and J gave up 8 bases, with 4 bases separating them. Germline assignment: CDR1 LNHDA and CDR2 SQIVND (reference sequence). The CDR3 bases are TGTGCCAGTAGTATGAGCGAAAAACTGTTTTTT. This translates into CASSMSEKLFF.

The chain uses TRBV5-1 and TRBJ2-7; no firm D call. CDR1 is SGHRS, CDR2 YFSETQ, per germline. There are 13 residues in the CDR3. Trimming stripped 0 bases from V and 10 bases from J, with 14 bases between. CDR3 region: CASSLGANSIQYF. The CDR3 DNA reads as TGCGCCAGCAGCTTGGGGGCTAATTCTATTCAGTACTTC.

This clone occurred a few times. The genes are TRBV6-1 and TRBJ1-4; D uncertain. Per germline, CDR1 MNHNS and CDR2 SASEGT. Trimming shortened V by 1 base and J by 6 bases, and 9 bases separated the two germline ends. The CDR3 has 14 amino acids. CDR3 protein: CASSEGGYDEKLFF. CDR3 nucleotides: TGTGCCAGCAGTGAAGGCGGATATGATGAAAAACTGTTTTTT.

The gene calls are TRBV9 and TRBJ2-7, with TRBD1 identical over 8 bases. J lost 10 bases, V lost 3 bases, and 6 bases had no gene match. CDR1 is SGDLS and CDR2 is YYNGEE in the germline V gene. CDR3 length equals 12 residues. This chain's CDR3 is CASSAATGVQYF. Here the CDR3 DNA reads TGTGCCAGCAGCGCGGCGACAGGGGTCCAGTACTTC.

J is TRBJ2-2 and V is TRBV7-9; TRBD1 is a possible D gene (6 bases). This CDR3 comprises 16 residues. V shed 2 bases and J shed 5 bases, with 15 bases lying between them. Germline V gene sequence: CDR1 SEHNR, CDR2 FQNEAQ (reference sequence). The CDR3 DNA follows: TGTGCCAGCAGCTTATCAGGCGTCACAGGGACCGGGGAGCTGTTTTTT. This codes for CASSLSGVTGTGELFF.

This clone was seen more than once but under ten times. The rearrangement links TRBV19 to TRBJ2-7; 8 nucleotides match TRBD2. This CDR3 region has 15 residues. Germline CDR1 is LNHDA and CDR2 is SQIVND (reference sequence). Unmatched junction bases numbered 8, after V lost 5 bases and J lost 2 bases. The CDR3 is CASSPGLAVTYEQYF. The CDR3 region has the DNA TGTGCCAGTAGTCCCGGACTAGCTGTTACCTACGAGCAGTACTTC.

This clone was seen a single time. CDR3 nucleotide sequence: TGCGCCAGCGCTGGGCTAGCGGGGGACACCGGGGAGCTGTTTTTT. It codes for CASAGLAGDTGELFF. The chain links TRBV5-1 to TRBJ2-2; TRBD2 agrees at 10 bases. The J segment lost 3 bases and the V segment lost 7 bases, leaving 6 bases of the junction unmatched. Germline CDR1 SGHRS, CDR2 YFSETQ. The CDR3 runs to 15 residues.

The genes are TRBV28 and TRBJ2-3, with 11 positions matching TRBD2. V shed 5 bases, J shed 5 bases, and the junction held 6 bases outside the gene matches. Germline lookup yields CDR1 MDHEN and CDR2 SYDVKM. The CDR3 length is 15 residues. For the CDR3, the DNA is TGTGCCAGCAGTAGTAGCGGGGGGGCTAAAGATACGCAGTATTTT. Protein sequence: CASSSSGGAKDTQYF.

This clone was recorded a few times. V is TRBV10-3 and J is TRBJ2-3; 14 bases line up with TRBD2. CDR1 and CDR2 (germline): ENHRY, SYGVKD. The CDR3 contains 15 residues. Trimming took 9 bases from V and 0 from J; bases not matched to a gene: 2. The CDR3 reads CAIRTSGGSTDTQYF. In DNA form, the CDR3 reads TGTGCCATACGGACTAGCGGGGGGAGCACAGATACGCAGTATTTT.

Only one count was recorded for this clone. The chain combines TRBV18 with TRBJ2-1; 9 bases fit TRBD2. Trimming took 4 bases from V and 5 from J; bases not matched to a gene: 3. CDR1 is KGHSH, CDR2 LQKENI, per germline. The CDR3 consists of 14 residues. As DNA, the CDR3 is TGTGCCAGCTCACTGCGGGGGGGCAACAATGAGCAGTTCTTC. Protein product: CASSLRGGNNEQFF.